The rows below give T cell receptor beta chains drawn from one sample of a study of blood T cells in healthy people across ages. TCRdb used MiXCR to reprocess the 5' RACE reads, holding one entry per CDR3 protein. The repertoire consists of around 1.5 million distinct CDR3 sequences, with approximately 32% occurring once and the leading ten covering around 10%. The specimen was blood. The receptors here all came from a woman in her twenties or thirties in good health. The CDR3 runs from the conserved cysteine through the conserved F or W. D genes are given only for firm matches. For some rows the clone size is stated as once, few or many, or as a class when expanded; others skip it.

D,J,length,V,size,DNA,CDR3
TRBD1,TRBJ2-6,14,TRBV20-1,many,TGCAGTGCTGACAGGGCTTCTGGGGCCAACGTCCTGACTTTC,CSADRASGANVLTF
-,TRBJ2-5,16,TRBV7-9,-,TGTGCCAGCAGCCAAGCGGCGGTATCTGGACAAGAGACCCAGTACTTC,CASSQAAVSGQETQYF
-,TRBJ2-2,13,TRBV15,-,TGTGCCACCGGCATTACGAACACCGGGGAGCTGTTTTTT,CATGITNTGELFF
TRBD2,TRBJ2-5,15,TRBV20-1,few,TGCAGTGCTCTCGCCGGGACTAGCAGGCAGAAGACCCAGTACTTC,CSALAGTSRQKTQYF
-,TRBJ2-3,15,TRBV9,-,TGTGCCAGCAGTCCCGAGGGACGGGTCACAGATACGCAGTATTTT,CASSPEGRVTDTQYF
-,TRBJ2-2,16,TRBV11-1,-,TGTGCCAGCAGCTTGTTTTTGGGGCCGGGCACCGGGGAGCTGTTTTTT,CASSLFLGPGTGELFF
TRBD1,TRBJ1-2,14,TRBV20-1,few,TGCAGTGCTAGCCCGGGACAGTTAAACTATGGCTACACCTTC,CSASPGQLNYGYTF
-,TRBJ1-2,14,TRBV4-2,-,TGTGCCAGCAGCCAAAAGACAGTAAGCTATGGCTACACCTTC,CASSQKTVSYGYTF
-,TRBJ2-4,13,TRBV19,-,TGTGCCAGTCCGGAAGGAGCCAAAAACATTCAGTACTTC,CASPEGAKNIQYF
-,TRBJ1-5,15,TRBV5-1,few,TGCGCCAGCAGCTTGGGTGAGAAGTTCAATCAGCCCCAGCATTTT,CASSLGEKFNQPQHF
TRBD1,TRBJ1-2,15,TRBV28,-,TGTGCCAGCAGCTTCAGGGACAGGGGGAGCTATGGCTACACCTTC,CASSFRDRGSYGYTF
TRBD1,TRBJ1-2,11,TRBV29-1,-,TGCACCGCAGGGGGGACGTATGGCTACACCTTC,CTAGGTYGYTF
-,TRBJ1-1,14,TRBV12-3/TRBV12-4,-,TGTGCCAGCAGTCGGGGGAAAGGGAACACTGAAGCTTTCTTT,CASSRGKGNTEAFF
TRBD2,TRBJ2-3,16,TRBV9,-,TGTGCCAGCAGCGTAGAGGTGGCGGGAGGGGCAGATACGCAGTATTTT,CASSVEVAGGADTQYF
TRBD2,TRBJ2-2,18,TRBV12-3/TRBV12-4,few,TGTGCCAGCAGTTGGACTAGCGGGAGAAAAATACGCACCGGGGAACTGTTTTTT,CASSWTSGRKIRTGELFF
-,TRBJ2-3,12,TRBV12-3/TRBV12-4,-,TGTGCCAGCAGTTTGCTACCAGATGCGCAGTATTTT,CASSLLPDAQYF
-,TRBJ2-1,14,TRBV27,few,TGTGCCAGCAGTTTACTAATACACGACAATGAGCAGTTCTTC,CASSLLIHDNEQFF
-,TRBJ1-5,16,TRBV20-1,-,TGCAGTGCTAGCGACCGAATGGACGGAGCTAATCAGCCCCAGCATTTT,CSASDRMDGANQPQHF
-,TRBJ1-1,14,TRBV5-1,few,TGCGCCAGCAGCCCGGCAGGGTTTGAGGCTGAAGCTTTCTTT,CASSPAGFEAEAFF
-,TRBJ2-5,14,TRBV12-3/TRBV12-4,once,TGTGCCAGCAGTTTACGGGCCAGGGGAGAGACCCAGTACTTC,CASSLRARGETQYF
-,TRBJ1-4,14,TRBV6-6,-,TGTGCCAGCAGTTACGGACAGAGTAATGAAAAACTGTTTTTT,CASSYGQSNEKLFF
TRBD1,TRBJ1-2,14,TRBV29-1,few,TGCAGCGTCGGGCAGGACAGGGGGCTTGGAGGCTACACCTTC,CSVGQDRGLGGYTF
TRBD1,TRBJ1-5,15,TRBV4-1,few,TGCGCCAGCAGCCCAACCGGGACAGAAAATCAGCCCCAGCATTTT,CASSPTGTENQPQHF
-,TRBJ2-4,12,TRBV10-3,-,TGTGCCACCAGCGACAGGTCGCTGGAGCAGTACTTC,CATSDRSLEQYF
TRBD2,TRBJ2-1,11,TRBV30,-,TGTGCCTGGAGTAGCGGGAGTGAGCAGTTCTTC,CAWSSGSEQFF
-,TRBJ2-5,11,TRBV11-2,-,TGTGCCAGCAGCTCGGAGGGGACCCAGTACTTC,CASSSEGTQYF
TRBD1,TRBJ1-1,17,TRBV5-4,-,TGTGCCAGCAGCTTAGGGGACAGGGTGTTTATGAACACTGAAGCTTTCTTT,CASSLGDRVFMNTEAFF
-,TRBJ1-5,14,TRBV20-1,-,TGCAGTGCCACCCAGGGGCGTATCAATCAGCCCCAGCATTTT,CSATQGRINQPQHF
-,TRBJ2-7,15,TRBV15,few,TGTGCCACCAGCAGCCTTAGGGGGGTCTCCTACGAGCAGTACTTC,CATSSLRGVSYEQYF
-,TRBJ1-6,16,TRBV21-1,few,TGTGCCAGCAGCGATTTACTAACAGGCCTCCGGGTGGCCCTCCACTTT,CASSDLLTGLRVALHF
-,TRBJ2-7,14,TRBV3-1,few,TGTGCCAGCAGCCAAATGGACTTAGCCTACGAGCAGTACTTC,CASSQMDLAYEQYF
-,TRBJ2-5,15,TRBV29-1,-,TGCAGCGTCCTTTCTCCGGGGGCTAACTACAATGAGCAGTACTTC,CSVLSPGANYNEQYF
TRBD2,TRBJ2-1,13,TRBV20-1,few,TGCAGTGGAGAGCGGGAGGGCCTGGATGAGCAGTTCTTC,CSGEREGLDEQFF
-,TRBJ1-1,14,TRBV29-1,-,TGCAGCGTTGAACGGCAGGGAATTTACACTGAAGCTTTCTTT,CSVERQGIYTEAFF
TRBD1,TRBJ1-3,16,TRBV29-1,-,TGCAGCGTTGAAGTTTGGGGACAGGGCGCGGGAAACACCATATATTTT,CSVEVWGQGAGNTIYF
-,TRBJ2-1,16,TRBV10-2,-,TGCGCCAGCAGTGCCTTCAGAGGGGTTACCTACAATGAGCAGTTCTTC,CASSAFRGVTYNEQFF
TRBD1,TRBJ2-3,17,TRBV7-9,-,TGTGCCAGCAGCTCTCCCCTTGGGACAGACATCCCAGATACGCAGTATTTT,CASSSPLGTDIPDTQYF
-,TRBJ1-2,16,TRBV18,-,TGTGCCAGCTCACCACGCAGGGCGGAAGACAACTATGGCTACACCTTC,CASSPRRAEDNYGYTF
TRBD1,TRBJ2-7,17,TRBV7-2,few,TGTGCCAGCAGCTTAGGACACGCGCGACAGGGGGCCTACGAGCAGTACTTC,CASSLGHARQGAYEQYF
-,TRBJ1-6,11,TRBV30,-,TGTGCCTGGAGCCCTGACGGGATTTTCCACTTT,CAWSPDGIFHF
TRBD1,TRBJ1-1,16,TRBV6-1,-,TGTGCCGGCAGTGAATGGTTCACAGGGGTGGACACTGAAGCTTTCTTT,CAGSEWFTGVDTEAFF
TRBD2,TRBJ2-5,15,TRBV7-6,few,TGTGCCAGCAGCCGGACTAGCGGGGATAGTCAGACCCAGTACTTC,CASSRTSGDSQTQYF
TRBD1,TRBJ1-2,15,TRBV7-9,-,TGTGCCAGCAGCTCATACGACAGGGGGCACGGTGGCTACACCTTC,CASSSYDRGHGGYTF
-,TRBJ2-1,16,TRBV10-2,-,TGCGCCAGCAGGGGGGCGTCGGGGGTAGCCTACAATGAGCAGTTCTTC,CASRGASGVAYNEQFF
-,TRBJ1-2,16,TRBV30,-,TGTGCCTGGACCGCGGGTCGAAGGTGGATTAACTATGGCTACACCTTC,CAWTAGRRWINYGYTF
-,TRBJ1-4,15,TRBV6-6,-,TGTGCCAGCAGTCCCCCGATTGCAACTAATGAAAAACTGTTTTTT,CASSPPIATNEKLFF
-,TRBJ2-5,12,TRBV20-1,-,TGCAGCCCCCGGGGGATCCAAGAGACCCAGTACTTC,CSPRGIQETQYF
-,TRBJ2-6,15,TRBV2,few,TGTGCCAGCAACTCGATCCTCCCTGGGGCCAACGTCCTGACTTTC,CASNSILPGANVLTF
-,TRBJ2-7,13,TRBV9,once,TGTGCCAGCAGCGTATCCAGGTTTGGAGAGCAGTACTTC,CASSVSRFGEQYF
-,TRBJ2-3,13,TRBV30,-,TGTGCCTGGAGTCCCGGTCAAGGCTACACGCAGTATTTT,CAWSPGQGYTQYF
-,TRBJ2-1,16,TRBV4-1,-,TGCGCCAGGATTACAGGGTTTGCACACACACACAATGAGCAGTTCTTC,CARITGFAHTHNEQFF